Listed here are 31 T cell receptor beta chains from one sample, sequenced in a study of blood T cell repertoires in COVID-19. Produced via immunoSEQ multiplex PCR; TCRdb's table is partial and in-frame only. The sample has some 530,000 clones; approximately 91% are singletons. The sample consisted of PBMCs or T cells enriched from blood (not recorded which). Receptor source: a woman aged 55 to 70 who had recovered from COVID-19.

This CDR3 reads CASSYGLAGGTLTYEQYF. The CDR3 coding sequence is TGTGCCAGCAGTTACGGGCTAGCGGGGGGCACGCTTACCTACGAGCAGTACTTC. The chain has TRBV6-2 or TRBV6-3 and TRBJ2-7; 11 nucleotides match TRBD2. The ends lost 2 bases at V and 2 bases at J; junction bases unmatched: 11. The CDR3 is 18 amino acids. CDR1 MNHEY and CDR2 SVGEGT come from the germline V gene.

CDR3 loop: CAISPQGSSTEAFF. In DNA form, the CDR3 reads TGTGCCATCAGCCCACAGGGGTCGAGCACTGAAGCTTTCTTT. The chain has TRBV10-3 and TRBJ1-1; 7 bases line up with TRBD1. This CDR3 contains 14 residues. With V trimmed by 6 bases and J by 4 bases, 8 bases remained unmatched. CDR1 is ENHRY, CDR2 SYGVKD, per germline.

The chain joins TRBV11-2 to TRBJ2-2; D uncertain. Per the germline V gene, CDR1 is SGHAT and CDR2 is FQNNGV. V was clipped by 5 bases and J by 6 bases, with 7 bases between them. The CDR3 is 12 residues long. The CDR3 DNA reads TGTGCCAGCAGCCCCCTAGCCGGGGAGCTGTTTTTT. Residues: CASSPLAGELFF.

This clone was recorded once. The CDR3 bases are TGTGCCAGCAGTATTGGACAGGGGCGCTACGAGCAGTACGTC. Translated: CASSIGQGRYEQYV. The V and J genes are TRBV6-5 and TRBJ2-7, with 9 bases aligning to TRBD1. The V and J ends lost 5 bases and 3 bases, in that order; junction bases with no gene match: 5. Germline assignment: CDR1 MNHEY and CDR2 SVGAGI. This CDR3 is built from 14 residues.

The rearrangement links TRBV4-2 to TRBJ2-2; D possibly corresponds to TRBD1 (5 bases). Germline CDR1 reads LGHNA; CDR2 reads YNFKEQ. Trimming removed 10 bases at V and 0 bases at J, with 12 bases between. The CDR3 length is 14 residues. This chain's CDR3 is CATRRETNTGELFF. The CDR3 region has the DNA TGTGCCACGCGCAGGGAAACGAACACCGGGGAGCTGTTTTTT.

The genes are TRBV7-9 and TRBJ2-7; D possibly corresponds to TRBD1 (6 bases). The CDR3 runs to 13 residues. CDR1 and CDR2 (germline): SEHNR, FQNEAQ (reference sequence). The V and J ends lost 5 bases and 1 base respectively, with 9 bases between them. The CDR3 nucleotides read TGTGCCAGCAGCCGCAGGGGATCCTACGAGCAGTACTTC. This sequence encodes CASSRRGSYEQYF.

This clone was counted a few times. This sequence joins TRBV11-2 and TRBJ1-3; D not resolved. Germline V gene data show CDR1 as SGHAT and CDR2 as FQNNGV. V lost 2 bases, J lost 0 bases, and 11 bases lay in between. The CDR3 has 16 amino acids. Written as DNA, the CDR3 is TGTGCCAGCAGCTTACGACGGGAGCTCTCTGGAAACACCATATATTTT. Translated, it gives CASSLRRELSGNTIYF.

The sample holds one count of this clone. V usage is TRBV30 and J usage is TRBJ2-2; TRBD1 matches 7 bases. V dropped 0 bases and J dropped 5; count of bases not matched to a gene: 9. The CDR3 length is 16 residues. In germline, CDR1 is GTSNPN, CDR2 SVGIG (reference sequence). In DNA form, the CDR3 reads TGTGCCTGGAGTGTATATGAGGGGGCGTCGACCGGGGAGCTGTTTTTT. Its protein product is CAWSVYEGASTGELFF.

V is TRBV19 and J is TRBJ1-5; 7 nucleotides align to TRBD1. The CDR3 is made up of 18 amino acids. Trimming removed 6 bases from V and 4 bases from J; junction bases left unmatched: 18. In germline, CDR1 is LNHDA, CDR2 SQIVND (reference sequence). This chain's CDR3 is CASRGLSVAGQLNQPQHF. The CDR3 DNA is TGTGCCAGTAGGGGGCTGTCGGTGGCGGGACAGCTTAATCAGCCCCAGCATTTT.

This clone came up a few times. The CDR3 sequence is CASSFLAGGPYNEQFF. The CDR3 DNA reads as TGTGCCAGCAGCTTCCTAGCGGGGGGTCCCTACAATGAGCAGTTCTTC. The chain employs TRBV5-4 and TRBJ2-1; 11 bases map to TRBD2. V lost 2 bases and J lost 2; bases outside the gene matches: 3. Germline values: CDR1 SGHNT, CDR2 YYREEE (reference sequence). This CDR3 contains 16 residues.

This sequence joins TRBV11-3 and TRBJ1-4, with 7 nucleotides matching TRBD1. CDR1 and CDR2 from the germline V gene are SGHNT and YENEEA. The ends lost 5 bases at V and 10 bases at J; junction bases unmatched: 13. The CDR3 is 15 residues long. DNA for the CDR3: TGTGCCAGCAGCCTTAACAGGGGATACCAACCAAAACTGTTTTTT. It translates to CASSLNRGYQPKLFF. Full variable domain (rest looked up from reference TRBV11-3 and TRBJ1-4): EAGVVQSPRYKIIEKKQPVAFWCNPISGHNTLYWYLQNLGQGPELLIRYENEEAVDDSQLPKDRFSAERLKGVDSTLKIQPAELGDSAVYLCASSLNRGYQPKLFFGSGTQLSVL.

The gene calls are TRBV11-3 and TRBJ1-2, with D tentatively TRBD1 (5 bases). The CDR3 is made up of 15 amino acids. Germline values: CDR1 SGHNT, CDR2 YENEEA. Trimming removed 5 bases at V and 0 bases at J, with 13 bases between. The chain's CDR3 is CASSRSDTSNYGYTF. The DNA for the CDR3 is TGTGCCAGCAGCCGTTCGGACACATCTAACTATGGCTACACCTTC.

CDR3 sequence (DNA): TGTGCCAGCAGTTACGGGTCGGTTGGGGCGACTGAAGCTTTCTTT. Its translation: CASSYGSVGATEAFF. The chain couples TRBV6-5 to TRBJ1-1; perhaps TRBD1 as D (5 bases). This CDR3 region has 15 residues. V shed 2 bases and J shed 5 bases, with 15 bases lying between them. Germline CDR1 reads MNHEY; CDR2 reads SVGAGI.

V gene TRBV3-1 (or the pseudogene TRBV3-2) combines with J gene TRBJ1-1; weak D call: TRBD1 (5 bases). V shed 0 bases and J shed 0 bases, with 8 bases lying between them. Germline CDR1 LGHDT, CDR2 YNNKEL (reference sequence). CDR3 length: 15 residues. The CDR3 sequence: CASSQEAGLNTEAFF. In DNA form, the CDR3 reads TGTGCCAGCAGCCAAGAAGCAGGGTTGAACACTGAAGCTTTCTTT.

This clone was seen just once. This chain links TRBV10-2 with TRBJ2-3; 11 nucleotides line up with TRBD2. The CDR3 covers 14 residues. The germline V gene encodes CDR1 WSHSY and CDR2 SAAADI. Unmatched junction bases numbered 7, after V lost 7 bases and J lost 7 bases. CDR3 residues: CASNSGGAGNTQYF. For the CDR3, the DNA is TGCGCCAGCAATAGCGGGGGGGCGGGGAATACGCAGTATTTT.

V usage is TRBV24-1 and J usage is TRBJ2-7; TRBD1 matches at 9 bases. Germline V gene data show CDR1 as KGHDR and CDR2 as SFDVKD. Trimming cost V 3 bases and J 10 bases; bases outside gene matches: 9. CDR3 length: 14 amino acids. The CDR3 is CATSDPDRGEKQYF. As DNA, the CDR3 is TGTGCCACCAGTGATCCGGACAGGGGAGAGAAACAGTACTTC.

The chain uses TRBV5-6 and TRBJ1-2; the D gene is possibly TRBD1 (5 bases). The CDR3 extends over 16 amino acids. Trimming took off 7 bases at V and 2 bases at J, with 21 bases between the two ends. Germline values: CDR1 SGHDT, CDR2 YYEEEE. The CDR3 sequence: CASQAFVRDSNYGYTF. CDR3 DNA: TGTGCCAGCCAGGCTTTCGTTCGGGACTCCAACTATGGCTACACCTTC.

J is TRBJ1-1 and V is TRBV6-6, with D possibly TRBD1 on 5 matching bases. V shed 5 bases and J shed 1 base, with 20 bases lying between them. Germline CDR1 reads MNHNY; CDR2 reads SVGAGI (reference sequence). The CDR3 contains 17 residues. DNA of the CDR3: TGTGCCAGCAGTCCTCTGGGATGGGGGAGGGGGAACACTGAAGCTTTCTTT. Amino acid sequence: CASSPLGWGRGNTEAFF.

This clone was recorded a few times. The J gene is TRBJ1-5, the V gene TRBV12-5; D ambiguous. V dropped 3 bases and J dropped 5 bases, with 5 bases sitting between them. Per the germline V gene, CDR1 is LGHNT and CDR2 is FRNRAP. This CDR3 spans 12 amino acids. CDR3 coding DNA: TGTGCTAGTGGTTTAGCGGATCAGCCCCAGCATTTT. Translated, it gives CASGLADQPQHF.

This clone was picked up one time. V and J are TRBV7-2 and TRBJ1-1; 7 nucleotides match TRBD1. CDR3 size: 14 residues. The V gene end was trimmed by 6 bases and the J gene end by 1 base; junction bases not matched to a gene: 5. Germline lookup yields CDR1 SGHTA and CDR2 FQGNSA. In DNA form, the CDR3 reads TGTGCCAGCAGTCGGAACAGGGGGAACACTGAAGCTTTCTTT. Amino acid sequence: CASSRNRGNTEAFF.

The rearrangement joins TRBV15 to TRBJ2-3, with TRBD2 identical over 10 bases. The germline V gene has CDR1 LNHNV and CDR2 YYDKDF (reference sequence). The CDR3 contains 19 residues. V lost 1 base to trimming and J lost 1 base; unmatched junction nucleotides: 11. The CDR3 nucleotides are TGTGCCACCAGCAGAGCCCAGAAACTTACTAGCGGGGGCACAGATACGCAGTATTTT. Protein: CATSRAQKLTSGGTDTQYF.

J is TRBJ2-7 and V is TRBV5-1; 8 bases align to TRBD2. Germline CDR1 is SGHRS and CDR2 is YFSETQ. This CDR3 contains 15 residues. V dropped 0 bases and J dropped 2; count of bases not matched to a gene: 4. CDR3 in amino acids: CASSLAGRGAYEQYF. In nucleotides, the CDR3 is TGCGCCAGCAGCTTGGCCGGGAGGGGGGCCTACGAGCAGTACTTC.

This rearrangement joins TRBV30 to TRBJ1-2; D is undetermined. Between the trimmed V and J ends, which lost 0 bases and 4 bases, there was a span of 9 bases. The CDR3 is 13 residues long. Per germline, CDR1 GTSNPN and CDR2 SVGIG (reference sequence). The CDR3 DNA reads TGTGCCTGGAGTGTACGGTCCTTCTATGGCTACACCTTC. Its protein is CAWSVRSFYGYTF.

CDR3 sequence reads: CATSRGTRGENQPQHF. CDR3 nucleotides: TGTGCCACCAGCAGAGGGACGCGGGGGGAAAATCAGCCCCAGCATTTT. The rearrangement joins TRBV15 to TRBJ1-5, with a possible D match to TRBD1 (5 bases). Trimming took off 1 base at V and 4 bases at J, with 14 bases between the two ends. The germline V gene has CDR1 LNHNV and CDR2 YYDKDF (reference sequence). The CDR3 length is 16 residues.

In this sample, this clone turned up a few times. J is TRBJ1-5 and V is TRBV10-2, with D perhaps matching TRBD1 (6 bases). CDR3 size: 15 residues. The V gene's germline CDR1 is WSHSY and CDR2 SAAADI. V dropped 4 bases and J dropped 5 bases, with 15 bases sitting between them. The CDR3 sequence: CASSVQGQSYQPQHF. CDR3 DNA: TGCGCCAGCAGTGTGCAGGGGCAATCCTATCAGCCCCAGCATTTT.

The V gene is TRBV10-3, the J gene TRBJ1-5, with unresolved D. V was trimmed by 4 bases and J by 3 bases, leaving 13 bases between them. Germline assignment: CDR1 ENHRY and CDR2 SYGVKD. This CDR3 contains 15 residues. The DNA for the CDR3 is TGTGCCATCAGTGTCTCGGCAGGTCCCAATCAGCCCCAGCATTTT. Translated, it gives CAISVSAGPNQPQHF.

This chain connects TRBV19 to TRBJ1-1; D is unresolved. The CDR3 is 14 amino acids. Germline CDR1 LNHDA, CDR2 SQIVND (reference sequence). The V and J ends lost 1 base and 5 bases respectively, with 11 bases between them. In DNA, the CDR3 is TGTGCCAGTAGTATAGGGGGTACGGGGACTGAAGCTTTCTTT. Translation gives CASSIGGTGTEAFF.

This sequence joins TRBV6-5 and TRBJ2-6; perhaps TRBD1 as D (6 bases). Germline CDR1 and CDR2: MNHEY and SVGAGI. This CDR3 is 15 amino acids long. Trimming pared 6 bases from V and 2 bases from J, leaving 11 bases between. This CDR3 reads CASSHEGAGANVLTF. As DNA, the CDR3 is TGTGCCAGCAGCCACGAGGGGGCTGGGGCCAACGTCCTGACTTTC.

The sample holds a few counts of this clone. The rearrangement uses TRBV6-5 and TRBJ2-3, with 7 bases matching TRBD1. The germline V gene encodes CDR1 MNHEY and CDR2 SVGAGI. This CDR3 has 15 residues. J gave up 1 base and V 5 bases, and 6 bases lay outside the gene matches. CDR3 bases: TGTGCCAGCAGTAGGGGACAGAGCCGCACAGATACGCAGTATTTT. Amino acid sequence: CASSRGQSRTDTQYF.

V and J are TRBV2 and TRBJ1-6, with TRBD1 as a possible D gene (5 bases). V shed 4 bases and J shed 6 bases, with 7 bases lying between them. This CDR3 comprises 13 residues. Germline CDR1 reads SNHLY; CDR2 reads FYNNEI. Here the CDR3 DNA reads TGTGCCAGCAGTGGACAGCTTAATTCACCCCTCCACTTT. This encodes CASSGQLNSPLHF. The entire variable domain, with the rest obtained from reference TRBV2 and TRBJ1-6, is as follows: EPEVTQTPSHQVTQMGQEVILRCVPISNHLYFYWYRQILGQKVEFLVSFYNNEISEKSEIFDDQFSVERPDGSNFTLKIRSTKLEDSAMYFCASSGQLNSPLHFGNGTRLTVT.

The chain has TRBV30 and TRBJ1-2; D is unclear. V was clipped by 3 bases and J by 4 bases, with 18 bases between them. Germline CDR1 reads GTSNPN; CDR2 reads SVGIG (reference sequence). This CDR3 is 15 amino acids long. The CDR3 DNA reads as TGTGCCTGGAGACCCGAGGTGGGAGTAGGCTATGGCTACACCTTC. It specifies CAWRPEVGVGYGYTF.